Listed below are T cell receptor beta chains from one sample, sequenced in a study of T cells in Graves' hyperthyroidism and ophthalmopathy. TCRdb analysed the multiplex PCR reads with MiXCR anew, one entry per CDR3 protein. The sample lists under 450,000 distinct CDR3 sequences, about 15% occurring once. The source material was blood. The receptors derive from a woman aged 18-29 years with Graves' hyperthyroidism. Each CDR3 is given with its conserved first and last residue. The D gene is left open where the match is weak. Not all rows give a size; the values are once, few, many and, for expanded clones, a class.

DNA | CDR3 | size | V | D | J
TGTGCCTGGGCCGGGACTACCCCATACAATGAGCAGTTCTTC | CAWAGTTPYNEQFF | many | TRBV30 | TRBD2 | TRBJ2-1
TGTGCCAGCAGCCAATCTCGGGCTAGCGCGGCCGGGGAGCTGTTTTTT | CASSQSRASAAGELFF | many | TRBV7-2 | NA | TRBJ2-2
TGTGCCAGCAGTTTTGGGGGGAGGGGAGAGACCCAGTACTTC | CASSFGGRGETQYF | many | TRBV28 | TRBD2 | TRBJ2-5
TGTGCCAGCAGCAAGGGACAGGGCTTTTACAATGAGCAGTTCTTC | CASSKGQGFYNEQFF | many | TRBV6-1 | TRBD1 | TRBJ2-1
TGTGCCAGCTCACCACCGGGAGCTAAAGAGACCCAGTACTTC | CASSPPGAKETQYF | few | TRBV18 | NA | TRBJ2-5
TGTGCCAGCAGTTATTTCGGCGATGGCGAGCAGTACTTC | CASSYFGDGEQYF | many | TRBV6-6 | NA | TRBJ2-7
TGTGCCAGCAGCCCCGCTGCAACTAATGAAAAACTGTTTTTT | CASSPAATNEKLFF | many | TRBV2 | NA | TRBJ1-4
TGTGCCAGCAGTAGGGCTCCGGGACAGGCAGGGAGGGAGACCCAGTACTTC | CASSRAPGQAGRETQYF | many | TRBV27 | TRBD1 | TRBJ2-5
TGCGCCAGCAGCCAAGCCTACCGTCGCTCAGATACGCAGTATTTT | CASSQAYRRSDTQYF | many | TRBV4-1 | NA | TRBJ2-3
TGCGCCAGCAGCTTGGGGGTGCGGGAGGGCTCCTACGAGCAGTACTTC | CASSLGVREGSYEQYF | many | TRBV5-1 | TRBD2 | TRBJ2-7
TGTGCCAGCACCCCCACAGGGATAACAGATACGCAGTATTTT | CASTPTGITDTQYF | many | TRBV6-1 | NA | TRBJ2-3
TGTGCCAGCAGCAGAGGGGGGGCCACCTACGAGCAGTACTTC | CASSRGGATYEQYF | few | TRBV9 | NA | TRBJ2-7
TGTGCCAGCACCTTCCAGGGGACGGCGTCACCCCTCCACTTT | CASTFQGTASPLHF | many | TRBV6-1 | NA | TRBJ1-6
TGCAGTGCGAGGCAGACGAATTCACCCCTCCACTTT | CSARQTNSPLHF | many | TRBV20-1 | NA | TRBJ1-6
TGTGCCAGCAGCCAAGGCTGGCCCGGGACTAGCGGATACTACGAGCAGTACTTC | CASSQGWPGTSGYYEQYF | many | TRBV3-1 | TRBD2 | TRBJ2-7
TGTGCCAGCAGCCGGAAGGGGGACTTCTACGAGCAGTACTTC | CASSRKGDFYEQYF | many | TRBV9 | NA | TRBJ2-7
TGTGCCAGCAGTTCAACCGGGACCGGCACCTACAATGAGCAGTTCTTC | CASSSTGTGTYNEQFF | NA | TRBV6-5 | NA | TRBJ2-1
TGCAGCGCCCGGACAGGGATCACTGAAGCTTTCTTT | CSARTGITEAFF | few | TRBV29-1 | TRBD1 | TRBJ1-1
TGCGCCAGCAGCCCGGACGAGGGCTCTGGAAACACCATATATTTT | CASSPDEGSGNTIYF | few | TRBV5-1 | NA | TRBJ1-3
TGTGCCAGCAGCTTGGGACACAGCACAGATACGCAGTATTTT | CASSLGHSTDTQYF | many | TRBV7-8 | NA | TRBJ2-3
TGTGCCAGCAGTTTAGCGGCCGCGAGGAATGAAAAACTGTTTTTT | CASSLAAARNEKLFF | many | TRBV12-3/TRBV12-4 | NA | TRBJ1-4
TGTGCCAGCCGGACGTCCCAAGAGACCCAGTACTTC | CASRTSQETQYF | many | TRBV10-3 | NA | TRBJ2-5
TGTGCCAGCAGCTCCAGGGGGGAGGCCAAAAAACTGTTTTTT | CASSSRGEAKKLFF | many | TRBV11-3 | TRBD1 | TRBJ1-4
TGTGCCAGCAGCCGAGGGCGGGTGTGGACAGGGGTATCCATGAACACTGAAGCTTTCTTT | CASSRGRVWTGVSMNTEAFF | NA | TRBV27 | TRBD1 | TRBJ1-1
TGTGCCATCAGTGAGCCTTGGACAGACTATAATTCACCCCTCCACTTT | CAISEPWTDYNSPLHF | many | TRBV10-3 | NA | TRBJ1-6
TGTGCCAGCAGCCAAGACGGACTAGCGGGGGTCCCAGATACGCAGTATTTT | CASSQDGLAGVPDTQYF | many | TRBV3-1 | TRBD2 | TRBJ2-3
TGTGCCAGCAGTTCCACAGGGGACCCCTACGAGCAGTACTTC | CASSSTGDPYEQYF | NA | TRBV6-5 | TRBD1 | TRBJ2-7
TGTGCCAGCAGTTTTTGGAGGGGAACTGAAGCTTTCTTT | CASSFWRGTEAFF | once | TRBV12-3/TRBV12-4 | NA | TRBJ1-1
TGTGCCAGCAGCACAACGGGACTCCAGAGCTCCTACAATGAGCAGTTCTTC | CASSTTGLQSSYNEQFF | once | TRBV11-3 | NA | TRBJ2-1
TGTGCCAGCAGCCAAGATGTCGCTAGCGGGGACCAAGAGACCCAGTACTTC | CASSQDVASGDQETQYF | many | TRBV3-1 | TRBD2 | TRBJ2-5
TGTGCCAGCAGCTTGAGACAGGGCATATACAATGAGCAGTTCTTC | CASSLRQGIYNEQFF | many | TRBV5-5 | TRBD1 | TRBJ2-1
TGTGCCAGCAGTTTGAAGCTGGACCAAGAGACCCAGTACTTC | CASSLKLDQETQYF | NA | TRBV28 | NA | TRBJ2-5
TGTGCCAGCAGCTTATGGGGGGATACGCAGTATTTT | CASSLWGDTQYF | many | TRBV13 | NA | TRBJ2-3
TGCGCCAGCAGCTCGCCACGGGACAACACTGAAGCTTTCTTT | CASSSPRDNTEAFF | many | TRBV5-1 | NA | TRBJ1-1
TGTGCCAGCAGTGAGGACCTTGCAACTAATGAAAAACTGTTTTTT | CASSEDLATNEKLFF | many | TRBV6-1 | NA | TRBJ1-4
TGTGCCAGCAGCTTTACAGGGGACTCCTATAATTCACCCCTCCACTTT | CASSFTGDSYNSPLHF | many | TRBV5-5 | TRBD1 | TRBJ1-6
TGCAGTGCTCCCTCCCCAGGAAACACCATATATTTT | CSAPSPGNTIYF | NA | TRBV20-1 | NA | TRBJ1-3
TGCGCCAGCAGCCCCTTAGCGGGAGGCATTTCCTACAATGAGCAGTTCTTC | CASSPLAGGISYNEQFF | few | TRBV4-1 | TRBD2 | TRBJ2-1
TGTGCCAGCAGCCGACACCAACAGGGTCTCGGGGCCAACGTCCTGACTTTC | CASSRHQQGLGANVLTF | many | TRBV7-9 | NA | TRBJ2-6
TGTGCCAGCAGCTTAACGGGCGGACAGGGGGAGACCCAGTACTTC | CASSLTGGQGETQYF | many | TRBV7-3 | TRBD1 | TRBJ2-5
TGTGCCAGCAGTTGGTCGAATGAAGGGGACAATTCACCCCTCCACTTT | CASSWSNEGDNSPLHF | many | TRBV27 | NA | TRBJ1-6